This passage covers 17 T cell receptor beta chains from one sample sequenced in a study of cytomegalovirus exposure and HLA in healthy donors. The study ran its PCR with 60 Vbeta and 13 Jbeta primers. TCRdb keeps only in-frame clones here, not all; method: immunoSEQ multiplex PCR. The table records about 140,000 clones, approximately 80% of them present only once. Material for sequencing was PBMCs. The receptors come from a male donor in good health and CMV-seronegative.

The chain is built from TRBV6-1 and TRBJ2-3; 9 positions agree with TRBD1. The trim removed 5 bases at V and 15 bases at J, leaving 9 bases unmatched. There are 12 residues in the CDR3. The germline CDR1 and CDR2 sequences are MNHNS and SASEGT. CDR3 DNA sequence: TGTGCCAGCAGTTCTGGGACAGGGAATCGATATTTT. This gives the protein CASSSGTGNRYF.

The rearrangement links TRBV28 to TRBJ2-1; the D is unclear. The CDR3 covers 11 residues. Germline V gene data show CDR1 as MDHEN and CDR2 as SYDVKM. The V gene lost 6 bases and the J gene lost 9 bases, with 9 bases spanning the gap. DNA for the CDR3: TGTGCCAGCAGCCCTGACTTTGAGCAGTTCTTC. It specifies CASSPDFEQFF.

The rearrangement joins TRBV5-1 to TRBJ1-1; possibly TRBD1 for D (6 bases). The CDR3 covers 14 residues. The V gene's germline CDR1 is SGHRS and CDR2 YFSETQ. Deletions cut 7 bases from V and 2 bases from J, with 15 bases between. The chain's CDR3 is CASGWGGGNTEAFF. Here the CDR3 DNA reads TGCGCCAGCGGTTGGGGGGGCGGAAACACTGAAGCTTTCTTT.

The chain combines TRBV7-2 with TRBJ2-3; D remains unclear. Trimming pared 5 bases from V and 7 bases from J, leaving 13 bases between. This CDR3 is built from 13 residues. CDR1 and CDR2 from the germline V gene are SGHTA and FQGNSA. The CDR3 is CASSASVRNTQYF. In DNA form, the CDR3 reads TGTGCCAGCAGCGCGTCGGTGCGGAATACGCAGTATTTT.

J is TRBJ1-2 and V is TRBV5-6; D gene unclear. The germline V gene encodes CDR1 SGHDT and CDR2 YYEEEE. CDR3 length: 15 amino acids. The ends were cut back, 0 bases at V and 0 bases at J, with 9 bases in the middle. The CDR3 loop reads CASSLGVGTNYGYTF. The DNA of the CDR3 is TGTGCCAGCAGCTTGGGAGTCGGGACTAACTATGGCTACACCTTC.

V is TRBV15 and J is TRBJ2-1, with 9 bases fitting TRBD2. The germline V gene has CDR1 LNHNV and CDR2 YYDKDF (reference sequence). The CDR3 runs 16 residues. J lost 8 bases, V lost 5 bases, and 13 bases had no gene match. The chain's CDR3 is CATSGLIAGEGDEQFF. CDR3 nucleotides: TGTGCCACCAGCGGTCTCATAGCGGGAGAGGGCGATGAGCAGTTCTTC.

V gene TRBV7-2 combines with J gene TRBJ2-1, with TRBD1 matching 8 bases. CDR1 and CDR2 (germline): SGHTA, FQGNSA. The CDR3 spans 15 residues. V was pared by 5 bases and J by 4 bases, with 7 bases of the junction left unmatched. CDR3 amino acids: CASSAQGAPYNEQFF. CDR3 in DNA: TGTGCCAGCAGCGCGCAGGGGGCCCCATACAATGAGCAGTTCTTC.

V usage is TRBV7-9 and J usage is TRBJ2-1, with D maybe TRBD2 (6 bases). From germline, CDR1 is SEHNR and CDR2 FQNEAQ (reference sequence). The CDR3 has 14 residues. V lost 3 bases to trimming and J lost 7 bases, with 13 bases between them. The CDR3 region has the DNA TGTGCCAGCAGCTTCGGGGGAGGCCAAAATGAGCAGTTCTTC. Translation gives CASSFGGGQNEQFF.

The J gene is TRBJ2-7, the V gene TRBV7-9; TRBD1 might be the D (6 bases). Trimming stripped 1 base from V and 4 bases from J, with 14 bases between. The germline V gene encodes CDR1 SEHNR and CDR2 FQNEAQ (reference sequence). The CDR3 spans 15 residues. The CDR3 reads CASSLEVGTSYEQYF. DNA for the CDR3: TGTGCCAGCAGCTTAGAGGTCGGGACATCGTACGAGCAGTACTTC.

The chain joins TRBV11-3 to TRBJ1-2, with 8 nucleotides matching TRBD1. The CDR3 spans 17 residues. Trimming at V came to 2 bases and at J to 0 bases, leaving 8 bases not matched to a gene. Germline lookup yields CDR1 SGHNT and CDR2 YENEEA. CDR3 sequence reads: CASSLRGDRGPNYGYTF. DNA for the CDR3: TGTGCCAGCAGCTTACGAGGCGACAGGGGACCTAACTATGGCTACACCTTC.

V is TRBV5-4 and J is TRBJ2-1; 7 bases are shared with TRBD2. Trimming cost V 2 bases and J 0 bases; bases outside gene matches: 2. The germline V gene has CDR1 SGHNT and CDR2 YYREEE (reference sequence). This CDR3 comprises 15 residues. The CDR3 DNA reads as TGTGCCAGCAGCTTCGGGACTACCTCCTACAATGAGCAGTTCTTC. It encodes CASSFGTTSYNEQFF.

This clone was detected a few times. The J gene is TRBJ2-7, the V gene TRBV27; the match to TRBD2 covers 7 bases. V dropped 2 bases and J dropped 7; count of bases not matched to a gene: 11. The V gene's germline CDR1 is MNHEY and CDR2 SMNVEV (reference sequence). This CDR3 has 15 amino acids. The CDR3 DNA sequence: TGTGCCAGCAGTTTAGGGGGAGGGCCCTTAGGGGAGCAGTACTTC. It is translated as CASSLGGGPLGEQYF.

The gene calls are TRBV18 and TRBJ1-5, with D tentatively TRBD1 (6 bases). The CDR3 extends over 17 amino acids. V lost 3 bases, J lost 0 bases, and 15 bases lay in between. Germline V gives CDR1 KGHSH, CDR2 LQKENI. CDR3 sequence reads: CASSPGDRLYSNQPQHF. DNA for the CDR3: TGTGCCAGCTCACCCGGAGACAGGCTATATAGCAATCAGCCCCAGCATTTT. Filled out from reference TRBV18 and TRBJ1-5, the complete variable domain reads NAGVMQNPRHLVRRRGQEARLRCSPMKGHSHVYWYRQLPEEGLKFMVYLQKENIIDESGMPKERFSAEFPKEGPSILRIQQVVRGDSAAYFCASSPGDRLYSNQPQHFGDGTRLSIL.

The chain employs TRBV28 and TRBJ2-5, with a weak D call TRBD2 (6 bases). This CDR3 region has 14 residues. Looked up from germline, CDR1 is MDHEN and CDR2 is SYDVKM. Trimming removed 6 bases at V and 6 bases at J, with 17 bases between. The CDR3: CASSWGLSWKTQYF. CDR3 bases: TGTGCCAGCAGCTGGGGACTCTCATGGAAGACCCAGTACTTC.

This clone showed up just a few times. The gene calls are TRBV27 and TRBJ2-7; 14 bases align to TRBD2. The CDR3 has 15 residues. Germline CDR1 and CDR2: MNHEY and SMNVEV (reference sequence). V shed 4 bases and J 3 bases; nucleotides not matched to a gene: 2. The CDR3 DNA reads as TGTGCCAGCAGTTCGACTAGCGGGGGGGACTACGAGCAGTACTTC. It is translated as CASSSTSGGDYEQYF.

The chain combines TRBV7-9 with TRBJ1-3, with D tentatively TRBD1 (5 bases). Germline lookup yields CDR1 SEHNR and CDR2 FQNEAQ (reference sequence). The CDR3 extends over 16 amino acids. V lost 5 bases, J lost 0 bases, and 14 bases lay in between. The CDR3 is CASSPWGGFSGNTIYF. The DNA of the CDR3 is TGTGCCAGCAGCCCTTGGGGGGGATTCTCTGGAAACACCATATATTTT.

The chain links TRBV7-2 to TRBJ2-7, with D tentatively TRBD2 (5 bases). Germline V gene lookup returns CDR1 SGHTA and CDR2 FQGNSA. V was trimmed by 0 bases and J by 3 bases, leaving 12 bases between them. CDR3 length: 15 amino acids. CDR3 in amino acids: CASSLARGSIYEQYF. For the CDR3, the DNA is TGTGCCAGCAGCTTAGCAAGAGGGTCAATCTACGAGCAGTACTTC.